The 3 T cell receptor beta chains reported below all come from one sample, sequenced in a study of blood T cells in healthy people across ages. A second PCR, run for about 7 to 11 cycles, used a sample-barcoded 5' primer plus a J-beta primer mix. TCRdb re-analysed the 5' RACE reads in MiXCR, keeping a single row per CDR3 protein. The table lists some 880,000 distinct CDR3 sequences, roughly 34% of them singletons. The source material was blood. The receptors stem from a man between 18 and 35 years old in good health.

Notes on this clonotype: Compared with germline, one end of the junction differs, possibly owing to a read error. The V call is TRBV25-1, the J call TRBJ2-1; D gene uncertain. CDR3 length: 15 residues. Germline V gives CDR1 MGHDK, CDR2 SYGVNS. The CDR3: CASSDVRNPYNERFF. The DNA for the CDR3 is TGTGCCAGCAGTGATGTCAGAAACCCCTACAATGAGCGGTTCTTC.

This clonotype was seen repeatedly, ten times or more. V and J are TRBV20-1 and TRBJ2-7; 9 nucleotides line up with TRBD1. There are 15 residues in the CDR3. J gave up 4 bases and V 7 bases, and 14 bases lay outside the gene matches. Per the germline V gene, CDR1 is DFQATT and CDR2 is SNEGSKA (reference sequence). The CDR3 sequence: CSVSRGGTGSYEQYF. Written as DNA, the CDR3 is TGCAGTGTCTCACGAGGGGGGACAGGGTCGTACGAGCAGTACTTC.

The chain joins TRBV10-3 to TRBJ2-7; TRBD2 matches 11 bases. The J segment lost 7 bases and the V segment lost 0 bases, leaving 11 bases of the junction unmatched. Per germline, CDR1 ENHRY and CDR2 SYGVKD. The CDR3 has 17 residues. Written as DNA, the CDR3 is TGTGCCATCAGTGAGTCGGGGGGGACTAGCGGATTTAATGAGCAGTACTTC. Its protein is CAISESGGTSGFNEQYF.